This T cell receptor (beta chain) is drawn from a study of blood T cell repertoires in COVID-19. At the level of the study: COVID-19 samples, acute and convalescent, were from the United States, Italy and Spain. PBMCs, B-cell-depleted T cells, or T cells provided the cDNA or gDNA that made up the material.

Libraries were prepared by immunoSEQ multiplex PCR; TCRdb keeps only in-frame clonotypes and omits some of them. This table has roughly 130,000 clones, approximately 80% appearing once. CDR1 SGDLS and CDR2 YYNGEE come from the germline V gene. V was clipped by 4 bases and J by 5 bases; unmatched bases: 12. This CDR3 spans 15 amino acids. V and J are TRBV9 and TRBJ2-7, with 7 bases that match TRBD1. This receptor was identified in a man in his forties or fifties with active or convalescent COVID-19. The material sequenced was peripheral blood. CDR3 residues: CASSPAGTVTHEQYF. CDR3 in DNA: TGTGCCAGCAGCCCTGCCGGGACAGTTACCCACGAGCAGTACTTC.